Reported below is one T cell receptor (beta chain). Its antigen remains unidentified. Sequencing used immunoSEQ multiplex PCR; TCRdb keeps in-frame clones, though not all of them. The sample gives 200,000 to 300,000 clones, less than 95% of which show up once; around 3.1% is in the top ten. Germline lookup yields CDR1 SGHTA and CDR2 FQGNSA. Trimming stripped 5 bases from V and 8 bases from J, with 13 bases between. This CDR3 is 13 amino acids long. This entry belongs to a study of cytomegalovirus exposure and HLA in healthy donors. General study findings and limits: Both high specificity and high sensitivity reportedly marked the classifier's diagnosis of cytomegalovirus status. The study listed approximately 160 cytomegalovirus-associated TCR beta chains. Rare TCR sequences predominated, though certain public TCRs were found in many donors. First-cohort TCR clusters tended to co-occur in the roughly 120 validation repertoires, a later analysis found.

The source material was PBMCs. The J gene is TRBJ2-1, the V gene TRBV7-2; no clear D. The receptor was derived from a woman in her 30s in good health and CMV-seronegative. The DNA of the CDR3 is TGTGCCAGCAGCCTCCGTCTAGTAGATGAGCAGTTCTTC. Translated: CASSLRLVDEQFF.